Shown below are 16 T cell receptor beta chains from a single sample sequenced in a study of early T cells in non-severe SARS-CoV-2 infection. Each CDR3 protein is one row after TCRdb ran MiXCR on the 5' RACE reads. The table has around 30,000 distinct CDR3 sequences, approximately 6% seen once. What was sequenced was whole blood. These receptors all come from an adult who was a healthcare worker with PCR-confirmed SARS-CoV-2 infection or an uninfected control (not recorded which).

The chain combines TRBV19 with TRBJ2-7; D remains ambiguous. This CDR3 has 14 amino acids. Trimming stripped 5 bases from V and 7 bases from J, with 18 bases between. Germline lookup yields CDR1 LNHDA and CDR2 SQIVND (reference sequence). CDR3 amino acids: CASSPTRAVGEQYF. Here the CDR3 DNA reads TGTGCCAGTAGTCCCACACGGGCTGTGGGGGAGCAGTACTTC.

This clonotype was seen ten or more times. The chain employs TRBV28 and TRBJ2-7; no definite D call. This CDR3 contains 16 residues. Trimming pared 3 bases from V and 3 bases from J, leaving 18 bases between. Germline-derived CDR1 and CDR2 are MDHEN and SYDVKM. CDR3 nucleotide sequence: TGTGCCAGCAGTTTGGTGGGCGAACAGCATTTCTACGAGCAGTACTTC. This sequence encodes CASSLVGEQHFYEQYF.

This clonotype was found once. The rearrangement uses TRBV20-1 and TRBJ1-4, with D perhaps matching TRBD1 (5 bases). Trimming cost V 2 bases and J 3 bases, with 16 bases left between them. The V gene's germline CDR1 is DFQATT and CDR2 SNEGSKA (reference sequence). This CDR3 spans 16 amino acids. The CDR3: CSARPPARASNEKLFF. The CDR3 DNA reads TGCAGTGCTAGACCTCCCGCCAGGGCCTCTAATGAAAAACTGTTTTTT.

This rearrangement joins TRBV24-1 to TRBJ2-3; D is ambiguous. Deletions cut 3 bases from V and 5 bases from J, with 2 bases between. The CDR3 covers 11 residues. CDR1 is KGHDR, CDR2 SFDVKD, per germline. CDR3 in amino acids: CATSDEDTQYF. The CDR3 DNA reads as TGTGCCACCAGTGATGAAGATACGCAGTATTTT.

Judged by abundance, this clonotype is medium-sized. The V and J genes are TRBV20-1 and TRBJ2-1; 10 nucleotides match TRBD2. The CDR3 length is 15 residues. V trimming: 3 bases; J trimming: 10 bases; junction bases outside the gene matches: 12. Germline CDR1 reads DFQATT; CDR2 reads SNEGSKA (reference sequence). The CDR3 coding sequence is TGCAGTGCTAGGGGTTGGCTAGCGGGAGTCGGAGAGCAGTTCTTC. The encoded protein is CSARGWLAGVGEQFF.

There are many counts of this clonotype. This chain connects TRBV30 to TRBJ1-1; D is undetermined. The germline gives CDR1 GTSNPN, CDR2 SVGIG (reference sequence). This CDR3 comprises 11 residues. V lost 3 bases to trimming and J lost 8 bases, with 10 bases between them. CDR3 loop: CAWRREQEAFF. The CDR3 nucleotides read TGTGCCTGGAGGAGGGAGCAGGAAGCTTTCTTT.

This clonotype came up many times. V usage is TRBV5-1 and J usage is TRBJ2-7; 10 bases align to TRBD2. J was trimmed by 6 bases and V by 3 bases; bases with no gene match: 6. Germline CDR1 and CDR2: SGHRS and YFSETQ. The CDR3 is 14 residues long. The CDR3 loop reads CASSSPGLASEQYF. The CDR3, as DNA: TGCGCCAGCAGCTCACCGGGACTAGCGAGCGAGCAGTACTTC.

Ten or more counts support this clonotype. The chain links TRBV9 to TRBJ2-3, with a weak D call TRBD2 (5 bases). Germline CDR1 and CDR2: SGDLS and YYNGEE. Deletions cut 4 bases from V and 5 bases from J, with 11 bases between. The CDR3 is 13 residues long. The CDR3 DNA reads TGTGCCAGCAGCTCCCGGACTCTAGATACGCAGTATTTT. This encodes CASSSRTLDTQYF.

This clonotype came up many times. This sequence joins TRBV20-1 and TRBJ2-1, with no clear D. The CDR3 runs 15 residues. V dropped 0 bases and J dropped 3 bases, with 12 bases sitting between them. Germline V CDR1 and CDR2: DFQATT, SNEGSKA (reference sequence). CDR3 sequence: CSARDLLEFYNEQFF. The CDR3 DNA sequence: TGCAGTGCTAGAGATCTGCTCGAGTTCTACAATGAGCAGTTCTTC.

This clonotype has more than one count but fewer than ten. Here the CDR3 DNA reads TGTGCCAGCAGTTTTTACCGGGAGGAGTACTTC. It translates to CASSFYREEYF. This chain links TRBV28 with TRBJ2-7; the match to TRBD2 covers 7 bases. The V gene's germline CDR1 is MDHEN and CDR2 SYDVKM. CDR3 length equals 11 residues. V gave up 3 bases and J gave up 11 bases; unmatched junction bases: 4.

This clonotype was seen at least ten times. This sequence joins TRBV3-1 and TRBJ1-1; 7 bases match TRBD1. The CDR3 contains 15 residues. With 4 bases clipped from V and 1 base from J, the junction kept 6 bases outside the gene matches. Germline values: CDR1 LGHDT, CDR2 YNNKEL (reference sequence). In nucleotides, the CDR3 is TGTGCCAGCAGCCCCGCAAGGACAGGGAACACTGAAGCTTTCTTT. Translation gives CASSPARTGNTEAFF.

This clonotype was counted at least ten times. The chain is built from TRBV20-1 and TRBJ2-1, with D unresolved. Germline assignment: CDR1 DFQATT and CDR2 SNEGSKA (reference sequence). The CDR3 contains 11 residues. DNA of the CDR3: TGCAGCCCCGACCAACACAATGAGCAGTTCTTC. Translated, it gives CSPDQHNEQFF.

The rearrangement uses TRBV12-3 or TRBV12-4 and TRBJ2-3; the D gene is possibly TRBD2 (5 bases). The CDR3 loop spans 14 amino acids. V dropped 10 bases and J dropped 0 bases, with 14 bases sitting between them. This CDR3 is CATSPAASTDTQYF. As DNA, the CDR3 is TGTGCCACCTCCCCAGCGGCTAGCACAGATACGCAGTATTTT.

This chain joins TRBV2 and TRBJ2-3, with D possibly being TRBD2 (6 bases). The V end was cut by 3 bases, the J end by 3 bases, with 13 bases between. CDR1 and CDR2 (germline): SNHLY, FYNNEI. The CDR3 runs to 15 residues. The CDR3 region is CASSEGDWSTDTQYF. DNA for the CDR3: TGTGCCAGCAGTGAGGGGGACTGGAGTACAGATACGCAGTATTTT.

This clonotype has a count of ten or more. The chain employs TRBV7-6 and TRBJ2-5; D is ambiguous. The CDR3 loop spans 16 amino acids. Germline V CDR1 and CDR2: SGHVS, FNYEAQ. V dropped 5 bases and J dropped 3 bases, with 19 bases sitting between them. The CDR3 coding sequence is TGTGCCAGCAGCGTTGGGCTGGCCTTAACGGAAGAGACCCAGTACTTC. Amino acids: CASSVGLALTEETQYF.

This chain connects TRBV12-5 to TRBJ2-1; the match to TRBD2 covers 9 bases. The CDR3 runs to 14 residues. Germline V gene lookup returns CDR1 LGHNT and CDR2 FRNRAP. Trimming took 6 bases from V and 7 from J; bases not matched to a gene: 7. The CDR3 protein is CASGLSGRGNEQFF. The CDR3 bases are TGTGCTAGTGGGCTTAGCGGGAGAGGAAATGAGCAGTTCTTC.